The 24 T cell receptor beta chains below come from one sample, sequenced in a study of CD8+ T cells in alopecia areata. Treatment described: oral pan-JAK inhibitor, 5-10 mg twice daily. RNA was isolated and reverse transcribed to cDNA, the sequencing template. The assay was immunoSEQ multiplex PCR, and TCRdb's table has in-frame clones only and misses some. Of about 200,000 clones detected, under 80% appear once; the ten largest clones hold about 1.3%. The input for sequencing was CD4+ T cells sorted from blood, taken at approximately week 50, from a patient treated with tofacitinib. These receptors all stem from a human donor with alopecia areata.

The CDR3 is CASSQDGGGAPDTGELFF. CDR3 nucleotide sequence: TGCGCCAGCAGCCAAGACGGCGGGGGGGCCCCGGACACCGGGGAGCTGTTTTTT. The chain couples TRBV4-3 to TRBJ2-2, with 9 bases matching TRBD2. Germline V lookup: CDR1 LGHNA, CDR2 YSLEER. This CDR3 comprises 18 residues. V lost 0 bases to trimming and J lost 3 bases; unmatched junction nucleotides: 8.

The chain carries TRBV7-2 and TRBJ1-5, with 7 nucleotides matching TRBD1. This CDR3 spans 16 amino acids. The V and J ends lost 5 bases and 3 bases, in that order; junction bases with no gene match: 10. Germline CDR1 reads SGHTA; CDR2 reads FQGNSA. CDR3 DNA sequence: TGTGCCAGCAGCCACAGGGGCACAGGGGTCAATCAGCCCCAGCATTTT. Translation: CASSHRGTGVNQPQHF. Looking up the rest from reference TRBV7-2 and TRBJ1-5 gives the full variable domain: GAGVSQSPSNKVTEKGKDVELRCDPISGHTALYWYRQSLGQGLEFLIYFQGNSAPDKSGLPSDRFSAERTGGSVSTLTIQRTQQEDSAVYLCASSHRGTGVNQPQHFGDGTRLSIL.

The J gene is TRBJ1-3, the V gene TRBV6-1; no firm D call. V lost 2 bases and J 4 bases, leaving 15 bases between the germline ends. CDR1 and CDR2 (germline): MNHNS, SASEGT. The CDR3 is made up of 16 amino acids. The CDR3 region has the DNA TGTGCCAGCAGTGAATCGAGAACCAGTTACGGAAACACCATATATTTT. Translation gives CASSESRTSYGNTIYF.

Points on this clone: Other DNA sequences in the sample encode the same CDR3. This chain joins TRBV5-6 and TRBJ1-6; D not certain. V shed 0 bases and J shed 7 bases, with 8 bases lying between them. The CDR3 is 14 residues long. Per the germline V gene, CDR1 is SGHDT and CDR2 is YYEEEE. For the CDR3, the DNA is TGTGCCAGCAGCTTGGGTCGGGCCAATTCACCCCTCCACTTT. Translation gives CASSLGRANSPLHF.

With regard to this clone: This same CDR3 is encoded by further DNA sequences in the sample. V gene TRBV30 combines with J gene TRBJ1-2, with 7 bases identical to TRBD1. Germline V gene data show CDR1 as GTSNPN and CDR2 as SVGIG (reference sequence). This CDR3 has 11 residues. The junction had 0 bases not matched to a gene; V was cut back by 1 base and J by 7 bases. CDR3: CAWSAGGGYTF. The CDR3 DNA sequence: TGTGCCTGGAGTGCAGGGGGTGGCTACACCTTC.

The rearrangement links TRBV30 to TRBJ2-3; 12 nucleotides match TRBD2. The CDR3 contains 15 residues. CDR1 GTSNPN and CDR2 SVGIG come from the germline V gene (reference sequence). Unmatched junction bases numbered 5, after V lost 2 bases and J lost 5 bases. CDR3 protein: CAWSPTSGGRDTQYF. DNA of the CDR3: TGTGCCTGGAGTCCGACTAGCGGGGGACGAGATACGCAGTATTTT.

V gene TRBV11-2 combines with J gene TRBJ1-6; a possible D gene is TRBD1 (6 bases). V lost 1 base, J lost 7 bases, and 11 bases lay in between. Germline V gene sequence: CDR1 SGHAT, CDR2 FQNNGV. CDR3 length: 15 amino acids. The chain's CDR3 is CASSLGEGGNSPLHF. The DNA for the CDR3 is TGTGCCAGCAGCTTAGGGGAGGGGGGGAATTCACCCCTCCACTTT.

This clone was counted only a few times. V and J are TRBV7-2 and TRBJ1-1; 10 bases are shared with TRBD1. J gave up 1 base and V 3 bases, and 8 bases lay outside the gene matches. The germline V gene encodes CDR1 SGHTA and CDR2 FQGNSA. This CDR3 region has 17 residues. The CDR3 nucleotides are TGTGCCAGCAGCTTGACCGGGACAGGGGTAGGGAACACTGAAGCTTTCTTT. Amino acid sequence: CASSLTGTGVGNTEAFF.

The chain joins TRBV29-1 to TRBJ1-2, with D perhaps matching TRBD1 (5 bases). The CDR3 is 14 amino acids. V was shortened by 7 bases and J by 4 bases, with 19 bases between the two germline ends. Germline V gives CDR1 SQVTM, CDR2 ANQGSEA. The DNA of the CDR3 is TGCAGCGCTGTGGATAGGGGTGAAGGCTATGGCTACACCTTC. Translation gives CSAVDRGEGYGYTF.

This chain links TRBV29-1 with TRBJ2-4; 10 bases map to TRBD1. V trimming: 6 bases; J trimming: 10 bases; junction bases outside the gene matches: 12. The germline gives CDR1 SQVTM, CDR2 ANQGSEA. The CDR3 loop spans 14 amino acids. This CDR3 reads CSVTPGRTGGIQYF. The CDR3 bases are TGCAGCGTAACACCAGGAAGGACAGGGGGAATTCAGTACTTC.

This chain links TRBV2 with TRBJ2-5; 9 positions match TRBD1. The germline V gene encodes CDR1 SNHLY and CDR2 FYNNEI. This CDR3 comprises 15 residues. The V gene end was trimmed by 7 bases and the J gene end by 5 bases; junction bases not matched to a gene: 11. Here the CDR3 DNA reads TGTGCCAGCATATTACAGGGGGCGCTTGGGGAGACCCAGTACTTC. It codes for CASILQGALGETQYF.

This chain connects TRBV7-7 to TRBJ2-5, with a tentative D call TRBD1 (6 bases). The CDR3 runs 14 residues. CDR1 is SSHAT, CDR2 FNYEAQ, per germline (reference sequence). Between the trimmed V and J ends, which lost 5 bases and 1 base, there was a span of 11 bases. CDR3 in DNA: TGTGCCAGCAGCCAACAGGGAACCCAAGAGACCCAGTACTTC. This gives the protein CASSQQGTQETQYF.

In its sample, this clone was seen a few times. The CDR3 DNA follows: TGCGCCAGCAGCACAGGACTAGCGGGGGGGACGCAGGCCACCGGAGGGGAGCTGTTTTTT. This translates into CASSTGLAGGTQATGGELFF. The chain combines TRBV5-1 with TRBJ2-2; 15 bases fit TRBD2. CDR3 length equals 20 residues. With V trimmed by 4 bases and J by 8 bases, 18 bases remained unmatched. From germline, CDR1 is SGHRS and CDR2 YFSETQ. The variable domain in full, with the rest retrieved from reference TRBV5-1 and TRBJ2-2, is KAGVTQTPRYLIKTRGQQVTLSCSPISGHRSVSWYQQTPGQGLQFLFEYFSETQRNKGNFPGRFSGRQFSNSRSEMNVSTLELGDSALYLCASSTGLAGGTQATGGELFFGEGSRLTVL.

This rearrangement joins TRBV19 to TRBJ2-3; D not certain. Germline values: CDR1 LNHDA, CDR2 SQIVND (reference sequence). Trimming left V 7 bases short and J 4 bases short, with 12 bases between. The CDR3 has 13 amino acids. Here the CDR3 DNA reads TGTGCCAGTAACTTTGGGTCGGCAGATACGCAGTATTTT. Translated, it gives CASNFGSADTQYF.

The rearrangement uses TRBV29-1 and TRBJ1-2; D call uncertain. Germline assignment: CDR1 SQVTM and CDR2 ANQGSEA. CDR3 length equals 11 residues. V dropped 7 bases and J dropped 12 bases, with 18 bases sitting between them. Here the CDR3 DNA reads TGCAGCGCGGAGGAGGGTGAAAGGGACACCTTC. It specifies CSAEEGERDTF.

The chain is built from TRBV6-5 and TRBJ2-5, with unresolved D. The length of the CDR3 is 11 residues. CDR1 and CDR2 from the germline V gene are MNHEY and SVGAGI. The ends were cut back, 4 bases at V and 7 bases at J, with 7 bases in the middle. CDR3 residues: CASSSVGTQYF. The CDR3 coding sequence is TGTGCCAGCAGTTCAGTGGGGACCCAGTACTTC.

V gene TRBV4-1 combines with J gene TRBJ2-7; 10 positions match TRBD2. The CDR3 runs to 16 residues. Germline assignment: CDR1 MGHRA and CDR2 YSYEKL. J was trimmed by 2 bases and V by 0 bases; bases with no gene match: 4. CDR3 amino acids: CASSQDSSGGAYEQYF. The CDR3 bases are TGCGCCAGCAGCCAAGATAGCAGCGGGGGGGCCTACGAGCAGTACTTC.

The J gene is TRBJ1-4, the V gene TRBV5-1; tentative D call: TRBD1 (6 bases). The CDR3 runs 16 residues. In germline, CDR1 is SGHRS, CDR2 YFSETQ. V gave up 4 bases and J gave up 0 bases, with 13 bases separating them. For the CDR3, the DNA is TGCGCCAGCAGCCCCCAGGGGACGGCAACTAATGAAAAACTGTTTTTT. It encodes CASSPQGTATNEKLFF.

This clone showed up just once. The chain employs TRBV30 and TRBJ1-6; the match to TRBD1 covers 7 bases. Germline-derived CDR1 and CDR2 are GTSNPN and SVGIG (reference sequence). V lost 4 bases and J lost 6; bases outside the gene matches: 3. This CDR3 has 13 residues. CDR3 region: CAWTGQVNSPLHF. The CDR3 DNA reads as TGTGCCTGGACCGGACAGGTTAATTCACCCCTCCACTTT.

This clone was seen a few times. V gene TRBV19 combines with J gene TRBJ2-1; 14 nucleotides match TRBD2. In germline, CDR1 is LNHDA, CDR2 SQIVND (reference sequence). With 5 bases clipped from V and 8 bases from J, the junction kept 11 bases outside the gene matches. This CDR3 region has 17 residues. The CDR3, as DNA: TGTGCCAGTAGTCGATTGACTAGCGGGGGGGCCTCATATGAGCAGTTCTTC. Translating gives CASSRLTSGGASYEQFF.

This clone has a handful of counts. V is TRBV27 and J is TRBJ2-5, with 7 bases that match TRBD1. The CDR3 is 15 amino acids. Germline loops: CDR1 MNHEY, CDR2 SMNVEV (reference sequence). V was pared by 7 bases and J by 1 base, with 9 bases of the junction left unmatched. Here the CDR3 DNA reads TGTGCCAGCAACCCAATACAGGGGTCCCAAGAGACCCAGTACTTC. Translating gives CASNPIQGSQETQYF.

The chain carries TRBV15 and TRBJ2-4; D gene uncertain. CDR1 is LNHNV and CDR2 is YYDKDF in the germline V gene (reference sequence). V was trimmed by 3 bases and J by 5 bases, leaving 5 bases between them. This CDR3 comprises 12 residues. This chain's CDR3 is CATSSRENIQYF. CDR3 coding DNA: TGTGCCACCAGCAGCCGGGAAAACATTCAGTACTTC.

The chain is built from TRBV7-9 and TRBJ1-2; a weak D match, TRBD1 (5 bases). This CDR3 spans 14 amino acids. Looked up from germline, CDR1 is SEHNR and CDR2 is FQNEAQ (reference sequence). Deletions cut 10 bases from V and 4 bases from J, with 19 bases between. The CDR3: CATSWDGGSYGYTF. The CDR3 DNA is TGTGCCACTTCGTGGGATGGGGGATCCTATGGCTACACCTTC.

The chain recombines TRBV13 with TRBJ2-3; TRBD1 aligns across 8 bases. Germline V gives CDR1 PRHDT, CDR2 FYEKMQ (reference sequence). The V and J ends lost 6 bases and 4 bases, in that order; junction bases with no gene match: 6. This CDR3 contains 14 residues. CDR3 in DNA: TGTGCCAGCAGTCTCAAGACAGGGGCAGATACGCAGTATTTT. As protein: CASSLKTGADTQYF.